What follows are 4 T cell receptor beta chains derived from one specimen sequenced in a study of blood T cell repertoires in COVID-19. Sequencing was performed with immunoSEQ multiplex PCR; in TCRdb, only in-frame clones are kept and a portion is missing. The data show some 400,000 clones, about 87% seen once. Source material: PBMCs or T cells enriched from blood (not recorded which). Receptor source: a young man who had recovered from COVID-19.

The chain joins TRBV5-1 to TRBJ1-4; D call uncertain. Germline CDR1 is SGHRS and CDR2 is YFSETQ. The V and J ends lost 4 bases and 5 bases respectively, with 12 bases between them. This CDR3 has 14 amino acids. CDR3 coding DNA: TGCGCCAGCAGCGGCCGGGGAAACAATGAAAAACTGTTTTTT. Its translation: CASSGRGNNEKLFF.

This CDR3 reads CASSQPNRDGQPQHF. CDR3 sequence (DNA): TGCGCCAGCAGCCAACCGAACAGGGATGGTCAGCCCCAGCATTTT. V usage is TRBV4-1 and J usage is TRBJ1-5; a possible D gene is TRBD1 (6 bases). There are 15 residues in the CDR3. The germline V gene has CDR1 MGHRA and CDR2 YSYEKL. V was shortened by 2 bases and J by 6 bases, with 14 bases between the two germline ends.

CDR3 loop: CASSEGSWANTEAFF. CDR3 sequence (DNA): TGTGCCAGCAGTGAAGGTTCGTGGGCGAACACTGAAGCTTTCTTT. V and J are TRBV25-1 and TRBJ1-1, with D unresolved. This CDR3 spans 15 amino acids. Germline V CDR1 and CDR2: MGHDK, SYGVNS. V gave up 2 bases and J gave up 1 base, with 11 bases separating them. The full variable domain, rest sourced from reference TRBV25-1 and TRBJ1-1, is EADIYQTPRYLVIGTGKKITLECSQTMGHDKMYWYQQDPGMELHLIHYSYGVNSTEKGDLSSESTVSRIRTEHFPLTLESARPSHTSQYLCASSEGSWANTEAFFGQGTRLTVV.

The table lists this clone with a count of one. The V call is TRBV4-1, the J call TRBJ1-4; weak D call: TRBD1 (6 bases). The CDR3 has 16 amino acids. The V end lost 3 bases, the J end lost 0 bases, and 11 bases lay between the germline ends. The germline gives CDR1 MGHRA, CDR2 YSYEKL. The CDR3 sequence: CASSHLGTPTNEKLFF. CDR3 sequence (DNA): TGCGCCAGCAGCCACCTCGGGACACCAACTAATGAAAAACTGTTTTTT.